The 5 T cell receptor beta chains listed next were all sequenced from one sample in a study of Ad26.COV2.S vaccination and SARS-CoV-2 variants. Measured with immunoSEQ multiplex PCR; TCRdb has only the in-frame clones, and not every one. The sample yields 300,000 to 400,000 clones, around 90% seen once. Sequencing used peripheral blood, obtained after recovery from COVID-19. Receptors originate from a human donor who had recovered from COVID-19.

CDR3 coding DNA: TGTGCCAGCAGTCCTTCGATAGACTACGAGCAGTACTTC. Protein: CASSPSIDYEQYF. The chain joins TRBV12-3 or TRBV12-4 to TRBJ2-7; no reliable D call. The CDR3 covers 13 residues. Between the trimmed V and J ends, which lost 5 bases and 3 bases, there was a span of 11 bases.

The chain uses TRBV7-3 and TRBJ2-7; TRBD1 matches 7 bases. In germline, CDR1 is SGHTA, CDR2 FQGTGA. V dropped 3 bases and J dropped 4; count of bases not matched to a gene: 3. This CDR3 is built from 13 residues. CDR3 loop: CASSLNRGYEQYF. The CDR3 region has the DNA TGTGCCAGCAGCTTGAACAGGGGATACGAGCAGTACTTC.

The chain has TRBV2 and TRBJ2-5, with a tentative D call TRBD2 (6 bases). Germline loops: CDR1 SNHLY, CDR2 FYNNEI. Trimming shortened V by 3 bases and J by 1 base, and 12 bases separated the two germline ends. The CDR3 extends over 15 amino acids. CDR3 nucleotide sequence: TGTGCCAGCAGTGATTACGGGGGAATCCAAGAGACCCAGTACTTC. Translating it yields CASSDYGGIQETQYF.

A single count supports this clone. The chain carries TRBV18 and TRBJ1-4; 9 bases are a match to TRBD1. V lost 8 bases to trimming and J lost 8 bases; unmatched junction nucleotides: 6. CDR3 length: 13 residues. Germline CDR1 reads KGHSH; CDR2 reads LQKENI. Here the CDR3 reads CASRGQGSEKLFF. The CDR3 DNA reads as TGTGCCAGCCGCGGACAGGGGTCGGAAAAACTGTTTTTT.

This clone was observed a handful of times. The rearrangement joins TRBV3-1 (or the pseudogene TRBV3-2) to TRBJ1-6; D is ambiguous. This CDR3 has 12 residues. In germline, CDR1 is LGHDT, CDR2 YNNKEL (reference sequence). V lost 0 bases and J lost 10, with 4 bases in between. The CDR3 DNA sequence: TGTGCCAGCAGCCAAGATTTATCACCCCTCCACTTT. Protein: CASSQDLSPLHF.